The TCR beta chain described here comes from a study of vaccination effects on CD4 cells after COVID-19. Study-level findings and limits: Relatively few convalescent patients took part in the study, which had no early post-infection timepoints. Clones that were induced by infection or by vaccine showed marked contraction late after vaccination.

ViraFEST expansion of antigen-specific CD4+ T cells with viral peptide pools preceded sequencing. A roughly ten-day culture period preceded the isolation of CD4+ T cells. Nucleocapsid antibodies were negative in the vaccine recipients, who had never had SARS-CoV-2 infection. Cultures used over 1.5 million PBMC per well, about 10 IU/ml IL-2 and approximately 10 ug/ml peptides. Researchers swapped half the medium for IL-2 medium on both days 3 and 7. Sequenced by immunoSEQ multiplex PCR; TCRdb stores in-frame clones only, minus some. The sample shows 26,000 or so clones, roughly 74% of them seen only once. Remarks on this clone: The antigen is not known.

The J segment lost 2 bases and the V segment lost 6 bases, leaving 2 bases of the junction unmatched. Looked up from germline, CDR1 is SQVTM and CDR2 is ANQGSEA. The CDR3 extends over 13 amino acids. The genes are TRBV29-1 and TRBJ2-2, with 8 positions matching TRBD1. This clonotype originated in a human donor who received a COVID-19 vaccine. The input for sequencing was CD4+ T cells from PBMCs cultured with HCoV-NL63 spike peptides, taken before COVID-19 vaccination. The CDR3 DNA follows: TGCAGCGTGGACAGGGCAAACACCGGGGAGCTGTTTTTT. It codes for CSVDRANTGELFF.